The clone carrying this TCR beta chain was counted a few times. The data are from a study of blood T cells in healthy people across ages. Primers used in a second PCR of roughly 7 to 12 cycles were a sample-barcoded 5' primer and a J-beta primer mix. Every single cDNA molecule received a tag from a template-switch adaptor with 12 random nucleotides. Per sample, CDR3-containing paired-end reads numbered at least 3 million. Each CDR3 protein gets one entry after TCRdb re-called the 5' RACE reads with MiXCR. This sample has about 720,000 distinct CDR3 sequences, with 22% found just once. With 0 bases removed from V and 2 bases from J, the gap between germline ends came to 11 bases. This CDR3 region has 16 residues. Germline V gene lookup returns CDR1 MGHRA and CDR2 YSYEKL. PBMCs, at least 7 million per sample, were isolated. Each sample yielded at least 5 micrograms of PBMC total RNA.

This clonotype was obtained from a man aged 70 or older in good health. The specimen sequenced was blood. The V call is TRBV4-1, the J call TRBJ1-5; D gene uncertain. CDR3 region: CASSQDGDPGNQPQHF. In nucleotides, the CDR3 is TGCGCCAGCAGCCAAGATGGGGATCCGGGCAATCAGCCCCAGCATTTT.